This T cell receptor beta chain was captured by sequencing in a study of blood T cells in healthy people across ages (dated by TCRdb to between 2014 and 2016). Study-level background: Template switching captured roughly one uniquely barcoded TCR beta cDNA molecule per two T cells in model experiments. Age-related changes in TCR beta repertoire diversity were measured in the study by deep sequencing normalized with unique cDNA molecular identifiers. The donors were split into four age groups: young (average around 15 years), middle-aged (roughly 40), aged (over 55) and long-lived (under 90). To avoid experimental bias, donors of different ages were distributed randomly across sequencing lanes. The study analyzed two additional independent replicas of 1 million unique cDNA reads from the same blood draw for two donors, one aged 18 to 30 and one aged 80 or older.

V and J are truncated by 1 base and 2 bases respectively, leaving an intervening sequence of 14 bases. CDR1 is given as LGHNA and CDR2 as YSLEER, both from the germline V gene. From the cysteine up to the phenylalanine, the CDR3 has a length of 16 residues. The entry retains the CDR3 DNA only, 48 bases that are in frame from base 1. Libraries were built with 5' RACE. Sequencing took place on an Illumina HiSeq 2500. A second about 6 to 11 cycle PCR used a sample-barcoded 5' primer and a J-beta primer mix. Each TCR beta cDNA molecule received a unique molecular identifier from a template-switch 5' adaptor carrying 12 random nucleotides. Each sample yielded at least 2.5 million CDR3-containing paired-end reads. All of the RNA was converted into first-strand cDNA using the Mint cDNA synthesis kit, with a TRBC-specific oligonucleotide serving as the primer. Following uracil-DNA glycosylase treatment, all cDNA underwent a first 18-cycle PCR with the universal primers M1SS and BC2_uni_R. As for the original processing: Each sample was normalized by randomly selecting 1 million high-quality reads, each carrying a distinct molecular identifier. Instead of being binned into consensus sequences, reads with shared molecular identifiers were discarded. CDR3 identification, clonotype clustering and error correction used MiTCR with a Q25 quality threshold and the strictest error-elimination algorithm. A nonparametric unseen species model with Euler transformation was used to estimate lower-bound total TCR beta diversity. TCRdb reprocessing: public reads trimmed at Q25 with fastp, clones called with MiXCR, in-frame beta chains kept. Duplicate CDR3 protein sequences are folded into a single record with the most common DNA and genes. Here the V and J calls rest on TCRdb's processing, not on the authors' analysis. This sample lists nearly 1 million distinct CDR3 sequences; approximately 50% were detected once. Around 21% of the sample comes from the top ten.

On the study overall, not on this receptor specifically: Because profiling used bulk unsorted PBMCs, naive and antigen-experienced compartments could not be compared conclusively. The CMV infection status of donors was not known, potentially confounding age-related changes in expanded clonotypes. As age increased, observed TCR beta diversity per million T cells dropped in a roughly linear way, and a significant reduction was already evident by age roughly 36. There was a strong correlation between observed TCR beta diversity and the percentage of naive T cells measured by flow cytometry. The long-lived group showed more naive CD4+ T cells, fewer expanded clones and increased TCR diversity than the aged group, suggesting age selection. Estimates of total diversity based on one million sequenced T cells were regarded as lower bounds and as underestimates.

Note on this clonotype: Its antigen is still unknown. Nothing much larger sits one base from this clone, and base qualities are not available.

Systemically healthy Caucasian individuals from Russia, approximately 39 in total and aged about 6 to 100 years, were included as donors. Around 10 milliliters of peripheral blood were collected from each donor into EDTA-treated Vacutainer tubes. Ficoll-Paque density-gradient centrifugation was used to isolate PBMCs, with at least 6 million per sample. Total RNA was extracted from PBMCs with Trizol reagent, with at least 5.5 micrograms obtained per sample. Naive CD45RAhigh/CD27high T cell percentages were measured by flow cytometry on a PBMC aliquot from every donor. The sequence derives from a woman aged 55-70 years in good health. The chain was built from TRBV4-3 and TRBJ2-5; too little of a D gene remains to name it. Source material: blood. The DNA sequence is given as TGCGCCAGCAGCCAAGCAGCCTTTGATCCACAAGAGACCCAGTACTTC. Its product reads: CASSQAAFDPQETQYF.